A selection of T cell receptor beta chains follows, all from one sample in a study of blood T cell repertoires in COVID-19. This table comes from immunoSEQ multiplex PCR, and its TCRdb copy is limited to in-frame clones, with some not included. The profile shows about 400,000 clones, about 88% of them singletons. Material: peripheral blood. The source of these receptors is a human donor in a cohort sampled during active COVID-19. Both conserved end residues are part of each CDR3. D genes are given only for firm matches. Some rows have no size entry. The others give once, few or many, or a class for an expanded clone.

V	J	D	size	CDR3	DNA
TRBV10-1	TRBJ1-1	.	.	CASSESGRRGRNTEAFF	TGCGCCAGCAGTGAGTCTGGTAGAAGAGGGAGAAACACTGAAGCTTTCTTT
TRBV6-6	TRBJ1-5	TRBD1	.	CASTQGQGISPQPQHF	TGTGCCAGCACTCAGGGACAGGGTATATCGCCTCAGCCCCAGCATTTT
TRBV2	TRBJ1-4	.	.	CASSEIGPGFDREKLFF	TGTGCCAGCAGTGAAATCGGGCCAGGGTTCGATCGTGAAAAACTGTTTTTT
TRBV5-1	TRBJ1-1	.	.	CASSLVVMNTEAFF	TGCGCCAGCAGCTTGGTCGTTATGAACACTGAAGCTTTCTTT
TRBV7-3	TRBJ2-3	.	once	CASSAIVYYPEQKRITDTQYF	TGTGCCAGCAGCGCCATTGTATACTATCCCGAACAAAAACGGATCACAGATACGCAGTATTTT
TRBV6-1	TRBJ1-1	.	.	CASSEAAGGDTEAFF	TGTGCCAGCAGTGAAGCGGCAGGAGGGGACACTGAAGCTTTCTTT
TRBV24-1	TRBJ2-1	.	.	CATSDFRTGIHNEQFF	TGTGCCACCAGTGATTTTCGTACAGGGATCCACAATGAGCAGTTCTTC
TRBV6-6	TRBJ2-7	TRBD2	.	CASSYHGLAGSYEQYF	TGTGCCAGCAGTTACCATGGACTAGCGGGGAGCTACGAGCAGTACTTC
TRBV9	TRBJ1-4	TRBD1	once	CASSPRQGANEKLFF	TGTGCCAGCAGCCCGAGACAGGGGGCGAATGAAAAACTGTTTTTT
TRBV19	TRBJ1-2	.	many	CASSIGQGGYGYTF	TGTGCCAGTAGTATCGGCCAGGGTGGGTATGGCTACACCTTC
TRBV6-5	TRBJ1-4	.	once	CASSYEPEGGEKLFF	TGTGCCAGCAGTTACGAACCTGAGGGTGGGGAAAAACTGTTTTTT
TRBV23-1	TRBJ1-5	.	.	CASRAGVNQPQHF	TGCGCCAGCAGAGCAGGGGTCAATCAGCCCCAGCATTTT
TRBV11-3	TRBJ2-2	TRBD1	.	CASRQGLSGELFF	TGTGCCAGCAGACAGGGGCTTTCCGGGGAGCTGTTTTTT
TRBV9	TRBJ2-5	TRBD2	.	CASSLAGGGETQYF	TGTGCCAGCAGCTTAGCGGGGGGTGGGGAGACCCAGTACTTC
TRBV9	TRBJ2-7	.	few	CASSNRASSSYEQYF	TGTGCCAGCAGCAACAGGGCGTCGAGCTCCTACGAGCAGTACTTC
TRBV19	TRBJ1-1	.	few	CASLSQGGTEAFF	TGTGCCAGTCTTTCCCAGGGAGGCACTGAAGCTTTCTTT
TRBV30	TRBJ2-5	.	.	CAWSADPGTPTKETQYF	TGTGCCTGGAGCGCCGACCCCGGGACTCCTACTAAAGAGACCCAGTACTTC
TRBV28	TRBJ2-5	.	.	CASSLLPGPQETQYF	TGTGCCAGCAGTTTATTGCCAGGGCCCCAAGAGACCCAGTACTTC
TRBV3-1/TRBV3-2	TRBJ1-1	.	.	CASSLLPGTEAFF	TGTGCCAGCAGCCTCCTGCCCGGCACTGAAGCTTTCTTT
TRBV9	TRBJ2-3	.	.	CASSVELVGINTQYF	TGTGCCAGCAGCGTAGAGCTAGTGGGTATAAATACGCAGTATTTT
TRBV3-1/TRBV3-2	TRBJ1-2	.	.	CASSQGEGPGGYTF	TGTGCCAGCAGCCAAGGGGAGGGTCCGGGGGGCTACACCTTC
TRBV5-5	TRBJ1-5	TRBD1	.	CASSLLPGTGGRDQPQHF	TGTGCCAGCAGCTTGCTGCCCGGGACAGGGGGTAGGGATCAGCCCCAGCATTTT
TRBV2	TRBJ2-5	TRBD2	.	CASSDGLAGYQETQYF	TGTGCCAGCAGTGACGGGCTAGCGGGATACCAAGAGACCCAGTACTTC
TRBV10-1	TRBJ1-1	.	.	CASSESRRGGRHTEAFF	TGCGCCAGCAGTGAGTCCAGACGAGGAGGGCGCCACACTGAAGCTTTCTTT
TRBV7-7	TRBJ1-3	.	.	CASSLPLKGTIYF	TGTGCTAGCAGCTTACCCCTCAAGGGGACCATATATTTT
TRBV4-1	TRBJ1-5	.	.	CASSPSDRSDWPQHF	TGCGCCAGCAGCCCCTCCGACAGGAGTGATTGGCCCCAGCATTTT
TRBV9	TRBJ2-3	.	.	CASGPEGTHTDTQYF	TGTGCCAGTGGACCGGAGGGGACTCACACAGATACGCAGTATTTT
TRBV27	TRBJ1-1	.	.	CASSFVGNTEAFF	TGTGCCAGCAGTTTCGTCGGGAACACTGAAGCTTTCTTT
TRBV13	TRBJ2-1	.	.	CASSLLREGSNEQFF	TGTGCCAGCAGCTTACTCAGGGAAGGGTCAAATGAGCAGTTCTTC
TRBV19	TRBJ1-2	.	once	CASSMSRGNYGYTF	TGTGCCAGTAGTATGAGTAGGGGGAACTATGGCTACACCTTC
TRBV7-9	TRBJ2-1	.	.	CASSSGLAYGEQFF	TGTGCCAGCAGTTCAGGGCTTGCGTATGGTGAGCAGTTCTTC
TRBV7-9	TRBJ2-6	.	.	CASSQGGSGANVLTF	TGTGCCAGCAGTCAAGGGGGATCTGGGGCCAACGTCCTGACTTTC
TRBV11-2	TRBJ1-2	.	.	CASSSTGTTYGYTF	TGTGCCAGCAGCTCTACCGGGACAACCTATGGCTACACCTTC
TRBV19	TRBJ1-2	.	.	CASSTSGSGDSGYTF	TGTGCCAGTAGCACCTCAGGGAGCGGGGACTCTGGCTACACCTTC
TRBV2	TRBJ1-6	.	.	CASSEQDNNSPLHF	TGTGCCAGCAGTGAACAGGACAATAATTCACCCCTCCACTTT
TRBV10-3	TRBJ1-2	.	once	CAISDSVRGYGYTF	TGTGCCATCAGTGATTCGGTCAGGGGTTATGGCTACACCTTC
TRBV4-1	TRBJ2-7	.	few	CASSQVEASSYEQYF	TGCGCCAGCAGCCAAGTAGAGGCAAGCTCCTACGAGCAGTACTTC
TRBV30	TRBJ2-7	.	.	CAWSVDRYEQYF	TGTGCCTGGAGTGTTGACAGATACGAGCAGTACTTC
TRBV4-1	TRBJ1-5	TRBD1	few	CASSQADRDSNQPQHF	TGCGCCAGCAGCCAAGCCGACAGGGACAGCAATCAGCCCCAGCATTTT
TRBV18	TRBJ2-7	.	.	CASSPRQYEQYF	TGTGCCAGCTCACCACGTCAGTACGAGCAGTACTTC
TRBV3-1/TRBV3-2	TRBJ2-7	.	.	CASSQDSGALSYEQYF	TGTGCCAGCAGCCAAGATTCAGGGGCCCTTTCCTACGAGCAGTACTTC
TRBV19	TRBJ2-7	TRBD2	.	CAREPGLAGVSSYEQYF	TGTGCCAGGGAACCGGGACTAGCGGGGGTAAGCTCCTACGAGCAGTACTTC
TRBV24-1	TRBJ2-5	.	.	CATSGHGEASAETQYF	TGTGCCACCAGTGGTCACGGGGAGGCTAGCGCGGAGACCCAGTACTTC
TRBV3-1/TRBV3-2	TRBJ2-5	.	.	CASSQGLGWTQYF	TGTGCCAGCAGCCAAGGCCTCGGGTGGACCCAGTACTTC
TRBV28	TRBJ2-3	.	.	CASRTMEDTQYF	TGTGCCAGCAGGACTATGGAAGATACGCAGTATTTT
TRBV6-1	TRBJ1-5	.	few	CASSEGWEDQPQHF	TGTGCCAGCAGTGAGGGGTGGGAGGATCAGCCCCAGCATTTT
TRBV5-1	TRBJ2-3	TRBD1	.	CASSLDGQGADTQYF	TGCGCCAGCAGCTTGGACGGACAGGGGGCAGATACGCAGTATTTT
TRBV30	TRBJ1-6	.	once	CAWSKRSPLHF	TGTGCCTGGAGTAAGAGATCACCCCTCCACTTT
TRBV28	TRBJ1-6	.	.	CASSFFGGTTSPLHF	TGTGCCAGCAGTTTTTTCGGGGGGACAACCTCACCCCTCCACTTT
TRBV7-3	TRBJ2-3	.	.	CASSSPGDTQYF	TGTGCCAGCAGCTCACCTGGCGATACGCAGTATTTT